A selection of T cell receptor beta chains follows, all from one sample in a study of OX40 agonist ivuxolimab in advanced cancers. Using immunoSEQ multiplex PCR, the repertoire was profiled, and TCRdb retains in-frame clones only, with some absent. Found here are around 63,000 clones, around 89% of them singletons; the top ten hold 10% to 13%. This specimen was CD4+ or CD8+ T cells sorted from blood, taken in a trial of the OX40 agonist ivuxolimab. The receptors derive from an adult with an advanced solid tumor such as melanoma, head and neck, liver or kidney cancer. The conserved cysteine and the conserved F or W are not part of the CDR3 here.

CDR3 protein | J gene | V gene
ASSPGTGGGNQPQH | TRBJ1-5 | TRBV6-6
ASSPGGQGANFYNEQF | TRBJ2-1 | TRBV18
ASSYRGRTNTEAF | TRBJ1-1 | TRBV6-5
ASSTGQGGKQF | TRBJ2-1 | TRBV19
ASSPHGASGANVLT | TRBJ2-6 | TRBV9
ASSTIAGEGIEQF | TRBJ2-1 | TRBV7-3
ASSLKGQGFYNEQF | TRBJ2-1 | TRBV5-6
ASSEVRGAYGYT | TRBJ1-2 | TRBV6-1
ASRFSGSTDTQY | TRBJ2-3 | TRBV7-3
ASSMVSGGLETQY | TRBJ2-5 | TRBV2
ASSPGTGIEKLF | TRBJ1-4 | TRBV7-9
ASSPQGAKYEQY | TRBJ2-7 | TRBV28
ASSLALVLRDRGDETQY | TRBJ2-5 | TRBV13
ASTLSDGGSSTDTQY | TRBJ2-3 | TRBV28
ASSFTGGGDGYT | TRBJ1-2 | TRBV7-9
ASSPLSSMSYEQY | TRBJ2-7 | TRBV4-1
ASTEQGTEAF | TRBJ1-1 | TRBV5-1
ASGGLWDNEQF | TRBJ2-1 | TRBV5-1
ASSLDGGAAKNIQY | TRBJ2-4 | TRBV5-1
ASSLTGGVTEAF | TRBJ1-1 | TRBV11-2
ASSPGHDDTYEQY | TRBJ2-7 | TRBV18
ASSSPSGQGPSEAF | TRBJ1-1 | TRBV6-6
ASSEGATNEKLF | TRBJ1-4 | TRBV2
AISEKRDSYEQY | TRBJ2-7 | TRBV10-3
ASSSTAGGNTQY | TRBJ2-3 | TRBV5-1
ASGGGARGYT | TRBJ1-2 | TRBV4-2
ASSFGQGRNEQY | TRBJ2-7 | TRBV7-6
ASSLGDGSYEQY | TRBJ2-7 | TRBV5-1
ASSLVSRGETQY | TRBJ2-5 | TRBV7-9
ASRLSAGELF | TRBJ2-2 | TRBV10-2
ASSYGMGDTEAF | TRBJ1-1 | TRBV6-5
ALTPKDRGRTGELF | TRBJ2-2 | TRBV27
ATRMTLSNVLT | TRBJ2-6 | TRBV27
ASSPSTGGSTDTQY | TRBJ2-3 | TRBV7-6
ASRRTGSYEQY | TRBJ2-7 | TRBV7-9
ASSQDRATDTQY | TRBJ2-3 | TRBV4-2
ASSLGTGGYTGELF | TRBJ2-2 | TRBV5-1
ASSSGQGPQETQY | TRBJ2-5 | TRBV5-1
ASSLSAGGDEQY | TRBJ2-7 | TRBV7-9
AAAPAISYEQY | TRBJ2-7 | TRBV6-5
ASRRGPGETQY | TRBJ2-5 | TRBV19
ASSLEAGNTIY | TRBJ1-3 | TRBV5-6
ASSSRVTGVVEQY | TRBJ2-7 | TRBV6-6
ASSYSYAGGQETQY | TRBJ2-5 | TRBV6-5
ASSLGGEGRNEKLF | TRBJ1-4 | TRBV5-4
ASSPSPGELF | TRBJ2-2 | TRBV7-3
ASSVYGLAGGSTDTQY | TRBJ2-3 | TRBV9
ASSLQGGEKLF | TRBJ1-4 | TRBV28
ASSFLYRPTNEKLF | TRBJ1-4 | TRBV7-2
AISAQRANEKLF | TRBJ1-4 | TRBV10-3
ASSLLDRVTYEQY | TRBJ2-7 | TRBV7-6
ASSVDRMNTEAF | TRBJ1-1 | TRBV9
ASSLSRLGNEKLF | TRBJ1-4 | TRBV7-9
ASMRGSGANVLT | TRBJ2-6 | TRBV2